A single sample is the source of the 22 T cell receptor beta chains below, sequenced in a study of blood T cell repertoires in COVID-19. Using immunoSEQ multiplex PCR, the repertoire was profiled, and TCRdb retains in-frame clones only, with some absent. The sample includes approximately 140,000 clones, more than 75% of them seen just once. Sequenced material: peripheral blood. The origin of the receptors is a man aged 60-69 years with active or convalescent COVID-19.

This clone was seen a single time. The chain combines TRBV12-5 with TRBJ2-3, with 7 bases lining up with TRBD1. Germline trimming cut 6 bases from V and 5 bases from J; bases unmatched to any gene: 8. The CDR3 is made up of 14 amino acids. Germline CDR1 reads LGHNT; CDR2 reads FRNRAP. The chain's CDR3 is CASGVGQGVDTQYF. The CDR3 nucleotides read TGTGCTAGTGGGGTGGGGCAGGGGGTAGATACGCAGTATTTT.

This clone was observed once. J is TRBJ1-1 and V is TRBV4-2; 8 positions match TRBD1. The ends lost 2 bases at V and 4 bases at J; junction bases unmatched: 3. There are 14 residues in the CDR3. Germline CDR1 and CDR2: LGHNA and YNFKEQ. The CDR3 protein is CASSQQGAGTEAFF. CDR3 DNA sequence: TGTGCCAGCAGCCAACAGGGGGCAGGCACTGAAGCTTTCTTT.

V usage is TRBV5-5 and J usage is TRBJ2-7, with TRBD2 matching over 9 bases. Trimming at V came to 3 bases and at J to 2 bases, leaving 9 bases not matched to a gene. Germline assignment: CDR1 SGHKS and CDR2 YYEKEE (reference sequence). This CDR3 contains 16 residues. In DNA, the CDR3 is TGTGCCAGCAGCTCTATAGCGGGAGTAGGGGCCTACGAGCAGTACTTC. This codes for CASSSIAGVGAYEQYF.

This chain uses TRBV3-1 (or the pseudogene TRBV3-2) with TRBJ2-7, with 10 bases fitting TRBD1. The ends lost 0 bases at V and 6 bases at J; junction bases unmatched: 23. In germline, CDR1 is LGHDT, CDR2 YNNKEL (reference sequence). The CDR3 runs 21 residues. The CDR3 protein is CASSQDGSYQVTGQGSGEQYF. The CDR3 DNA sequence: TGTGCCAGCAGCCAAGACGGAAGTTATCAGGTAACGGGACAGGGGTCGGGCGAGCAGTACTTC.

The chain carries TRBV13 and TRBJ2-7, with 10 bases aligning to TRBD1. The CDR3 extends over 14 amino acids. J lost 6 bases, V lost 3 bases, and 5 bases had no gene match. Germline V gene lookup returns CDR1 PRHDT and CDR2 FYEKMQ (reference sequence). CDR3 DNA sequence: TGTGCCAGCAGCTTTCTAGGGACAGGGGTCGAGCAGTACTTC. It encodes CASSFLGTGVEQYF.

V usage is TRBV6-5 and J usage is TRBJ2-3; 7 bases align to TRBD1. The germline V gene encodes CDR1 MNHEY and CDR2 SVGAGI. V was pared by 6 bases and J by 1 base, with 1 base of the junction left unmatched. The CDR3 is 13 residues long. The CDR3 nucleotides read TGTGCCAGCAGAGGACAGGGCACAGATACGCAGTATTTT. The encoded protein is CASRGQGTDTQYF.

DNA of the CDR3: TGTGCCAGCAGTGTACAGGGGGCTCAGACAGATACGCAGTATTTT. It encodes CASSVQGAQTDTQYF. The rearrangement links TRBV6-4 to TRBJ2-3, with 9 bases matching TRBD1. The CDR3 loop spans 15 amino acids. The trim removed 4 bases at V and 3 bases at J, leaving 5 bases unmatched. CDR1 is MRHNA and CDR2 is SNTAGT in the germline V gene.

The V call is TRBV6-1, the J call TRBJ1-4; D is uncertain. The germline V gene encodes CDR1 MNHNS and CDR2 SASEGT. The germline V and J ends were trimmed by 4 bases and 0 bases, with 15 bases remaining between them. The CDR3 runs 17 residues. CDR3 bases: TGTGCCAGCAGTGGACATCTCGGCGGGGCAACTAATGAAAAACTGTTTTTT. Protein product: CASSGHLGGATNEKLFF.

The chain links TRBV7-9 to TRBJ1-5; 11 nucleotides agree with TRBD1. The J segment lost 5 bases and the V segment lost 3 bases, leaving 6 bases of the junction unmatched. Germline CDR1 and CDR2: SEHNR and FQNEAQ (reference sequence). CDR3 length: 16 amino acids. CDR3 amino acids: CASSFSGTGGYQPQHF. CDR3 DNA sequence: TGTGCCAGCAGCTTCTCCGGGACAGGGGGATATCAGCCCCAGCATTTT.

The gene calls are TRBV2 and TRBJ2-7; TRBD1 might be the D (8 bases). Germline loops: CDR1 SNHLY, CDR2 FYNNEI. V dropped 4 bases and J dropped 3 bases, with 19 bases sitting between them. The CDR3 length is 16 residues. This chain's CDR3 is CASSANTGGANYEQYF. The CDR3 DNA sequence: TGTGCCAGCAGTGCAAACACAGGGGGGGCGAACTACGAGCAGTACTTC.

This chain connects TRBV6-5 to TRBJ1-1; 8 nucleotides align to TRBD1. This CDR3 comprises 14 residues. Germline V gene data show CDR1 as MNHEY and CDR2 as SVGAGI. The V and J ends lost 6 bases and 1 base, in that order; junction bases with no gene match: 4. In nucleotides, the CDR3 is TGTGCCAGCAGGTTCGGACAGGGGAACACTGAAGCTTTCTTT. Its protein product is CASRFGQGNTEAFF.

The chain joins TRBV9 to TRBJ1-1; TRBD1 matches 9 bases. This CDR3 is built from 15 residues. V trimming: 2 bases; J trimming: 3 bases; junction bases outside the gene matches: 5. CDR1 SGDLS and CDR2 YYNGEE come from the germline V gene. This CDR3 is CASSVGTGQDTEAFF. DNA for the CDR3: TGTGCCAGCAGCGTTGGGACAGGGCAGGACACTGAAGCTTTCTTT.

The rearrangement links TRBV19 to TRBJ2-3; 9 nucleotides agree with TRBD2. The germline gives CDR1 LNHDA, CDR2 SQIVND (reference sequence). V dropped 6 bases and J dropped 1; count of bases not matched to a gene: 8. This CDR3 has 16 residues. The CDR3 sequence: CASSPRVAGGTDTQYF. The CDR3 DNA reads as TGTGCCAGTAGCCCGAGGGTAGCGGGAGGCACAGATACGCAGTATTTT.

This chain uses TRBV6-4 with TRBJ2-1; no clear D gene. Trimming took 2 bases from V and 4 from J, leaving 6 bases between them. Per the germline V gene, CDR1 is MRHNA and CDR2 is SNTAGT. The CDR3 runs to 13 residues. The chain's CDR3 is CASSDTLYNEQFF. The CDR3 bases are TGTGCCAGCAGTGACACATTGTACAATGAGCAGTTCTTC.

The V call is TRBV5-1, the J call TRBJ2-5, with TRBD1 matching 7 bases. The CDR3 length is 14 residues. Germline-derived CDR1 and CDR2 are SGHRS and YFSETQ. The V and J ends lost 0 bases and 4 bases, in that order; junction bases with no gene match: 3. The CDR3 nucleotides read TGCGCCAGCAGCTTGGGGGACAGAGCAGAGACCCAGTACTTC. As protein: CASSLGDRAETQYF.

The chain is built from TRBV20-1 and TRBJ2-1; the match to TRBD2 covers 9 bases. Germline values: CDR1 DFQATT, CDR2 SNEGSKA (reference sequence). J lost 0 bases, V lost 3 bases, and 6 bases had no gene match. The CDR3 loop spans 16 amino acids. The CDR3 is CSASALAGSSYNEQFF. The CDR3 region has the DNA TGCAGTGCTAGTGCACTAGCGGGCAGCTCCTACAATGAGCAGTTCTTC.

The chain couples TRBV23-1 to TRBJ2-3; D gene uncertain. TRBV23-1 is noted as an ORF with a role that remains uncertain. V lost 4 bases to trimming and J lost 2 bases, with 16 bases between them. There are 16 residues in the CDR3. The chain's CDR3 is CASSLLRSRVTDTQYF. The CDR3 nucleotides read TGCGCCAGCAGTCTCCTCCGGTCACGGGTCACAGATACGCAGTATTTT.

Remarks on this clone: The identical CDR3 is also encoded by other nucleotide sequences in the sample. The CDR3 DNA sequence: TGTGCCAGCAGTCGACAGGGGACCTACGAGCAGTACTTC. Its translation is CASSRQGTYEQYF. The chain carries TRBV28 and TRBJ2-7; 8 nucleotides line up with TRBD1. V shed 5 bases, J shed 2 bases, and the junction held 2 bases outside the gene matches. Germline CDR1 is MDHEN and CDR2 is SYDVKM. The length of the CDR3 is 13 residues.

The chain employs TRBV3-1 (or the pseudogene TRBV3-2) and TRBJ2-3, with D possibly matching TRBD2 (5 bases). The CDR3 sequence is 16 residues long. With 1 base removed from V and 4 bases from J, the gap between germline ends came to 15 bases. Germline CDR1 LGHDT, CDR2 YNNKEL (reference sequence). In DNA form, the CDR3 reads TGTGCCAGCAGCCAAGTGGGTACCCGTAGCGCAGATACGCAGTATTTT. This sequence encodes CASSQVGTRSADTQYF.

This sequence joins TRBV7-2 and TRBJ2-5; 8 bases are a match to TRBD2. The J segment lost 9 bases and the V segment lost 4 bases, leaving 4 bases of the junction unmatched. From germline, CDR1 is SGHTA and CDR2 FQGNSA. The CDR3 is 12 amino acids. The DNA of the CDR3 is TGTGCCAGCAGCTCAACTAGCGGCCCCCAGTACTTC. Protein sequence: CASSSTSGPQYF.

V and J are TRBV7-8 and TRBJ2-5; D gene uncertain. V was cut by 6 bases and J by 3 bases, with 5 bases left in between. The CDR3 loop spans 11 amino acids. CDR1 and CDR2 (germline): SGHVS, FQNEAQ. This CDR3 is CASRSKETQYF. The CDR3 DNA follows: TGTGCCAGCAGATCTAAAGAGACCCAGTACTTC.

The chain uses TRBV4-3 and TRBJ2-7; maybe TRBD1 (5 bases). The CDR3 spans 16 residues. Germline CDR1 and CDR2: LGHNA and YSLEER. Deletions cut 0 bases from V and 0 bases from J, with 12 bases between. CDR3 in amino acids: CASSQEQVQASYEQYF. DNA for the CDR3: TGCGCCAGCAGCCAAGAACAGGTTCAGGCCTCCTACGAGCAGTACTTC.